A selection of T cell receptor beta chains follows, all from one sample in a study of breast tumors, draining lymph nodes, adjacent tissues. From the multiplex PCR reads, TCRdb called clonotypes with MiXCR, one entry per CDR3 protein. Of approximately 120,000 distinct CDR3 sequences listed, around 20% are singletons. The sequenced sample was axillary lymph node tissue. The receptors were sampled from a female donor with breast cancer. Some clones in this sample may be carry-over from other donors' samples. Each CDR3 is given with its conserved first and last residue. A D gene is named only where the DNA matches it firmly. Clone size is stated in some rows and not others, as once, few, many or a class when expanded.

>many|TRBJ1-3|.|TRBV7-8
CASSSPLPATQWVGLESGNTIYF
TGTGCCAGCAGCTCCCCGTTGCCGGCCACACAATGGGTCGGTCTGGAGTCTGGAAACACCATATATTTT
>many|TRBJ1-5|.|TRBV15
CATSRDANQPQHF
TGTGCCACCAGCAGAGACGCTAATCAGCCCCAGCATTTT
>many|TRBJ1-2|.|TRBV24-1
CATSDLGQGYTF
TGTGCCACCAGTGATCTCGGACAGGGCTACACCTTC
>many|TRBJ2-7|.|TRBV6-6
CASSYSAGQGHEQYF
TGTGCCAGCAGTTACTCGGCAGGGCAAGGCCACGAGCAGTACTTC
>many|TRBJ2-7|TRBD2|TRBV20-1
CSCELAGEYNYEQYF
TGCAGTTGCGAACTAGCGGGAGAGTATAACTACGAGCAGTACTTC
>many|TRBJ2-1|.|TRBV20-1
CSVRRPLGVNEQFF
TGCAGTGTAAGAAGGCCCCTAGGCGTTAATGAGCAGTTCTTC
>many|TRBJ2-1|.|TRBV10-2
CASRLDYNEQFF
TGCGCCAGCAGACTTGACTACAATGAGCAGTTCTTC
>.|TRBJ2-7|.|TRBV3-1
CASSQVGGSRYEQYF
TGTGCCAGCAGCCAAGTTGGGGGATCTCGCTACGAGCAGTACTTC
>many|TRBJ2-1|TRBD2|TRBV2
CASSVPWGTSGGNEQFF
TGTGCCAGCAGTGTTCCCTGGGGGACTAGCGGAGGGAATGAGCAGTTCTTC
>many|TRBJ2-7|TRBD2|TRBV5-1
CASSQGGTSGMTKQYF
TGCGCCAGCAGCCAAGGAGGGACTAGCGGGATGACTAAGCAGTACTTC
>many|TRBJ2-2|.|TRBV7-6
CASSLSTTANTGELFF
TGTGCCAGCAGTTTAAGCACAACAGCGAACACCGGGGAGCTGTTTTTT
>many|TRBJ2-7|TRBD1|TRBV11-2
CASSSWDRGLYEQYF
TGTGCCAGCAGCTCCTGGGACAGGGGACTCTACGAGCAGTACTTC
>.|TRBJ2-2|TRBD2|TRBV6-5
CASRATSGYTGELFF
TGTGCCAGCAGGGCGACTAGCGGGTACACCGGGGAGCTGTTTTTT
>many|TRBJ2-5|.|TRBV7-2
CASSPRGPPPPETQYF
TGTGCCAGCAGCCCTCGGGGCCCACCCCCCCCAGAGACCCAGTACTTC
>many|TRBJ2-1|.|TRBV28
CASSLGTYNEQFF
TGTGCTAGCAGCTTAGGAACCTACAATGAGCAGTTCTTC
>.|TRBJ1-1|.|TRBV30
CAWSAGWGTAPEAFF
TGTGCCTGGAGTGCGGGTTGGGGGACCGCCCCTGAAGCTTTCTTT
>many|TRBJ2-1|.|TRBV4-2
CASSQGSLGGGQNNEQFF
TGTGCCAGCAGCCAAGGCTCGTTGGGGGGAGGACAAAACAATGAGCAGTTCTTC
>many|TRBJ1-5|TRBD1|TRBV6-5
CASSSGQGGQPQHF
TGTGCCAGCAGTTCCGGACAGGGAGGTCAGCCCCAGCATTTT
>.|TRBJ2-2|TRBD1|TRBV28
CASSQGGANTGELFF
TGTGCCAGCAGCCAAGGGGGCGCGAACACCGGGGAGCTGTTTTTT
>many|TRBJ2-3|TRBD2|TRBV5-6
CASSQYQREADTQYF
TGTGCCAGCAGCCAGTATCAGCGGGAGGCGGATACGCAGTATTTT
>.|TRBJ1-1|.|TRBV7-7
CASSLAPGTEAFF
TGTGCTAGCAGCTTAGCGCCGGGGACTGAAGCTTTCTTT
>many|TRBJ1-2|.|TRBV12-3/TRBV12-4
CASSRQSLNYGYTF
TGTGCCAGCAGCCGACAGTCCCTAAACTATGGCTACACCTTC
>many|TRBJ2-6|.|TRBV20-1
CSARDGSGANVLTF
TGCAGTGCTAGGGATGGCTCTGGGGCCAACGTCCTGACTTTC
>many|TRBJ2-2|.|TRBV6-5
CASSYQASARATGELFF
TGTGCCAGCAGTTACCAGGCTAGCGCTCGTGCCACCGGGGAGCTGTTTTTT
>many|TRBJ1-2|.|TRBV19
CASSFGPLYGYTF
TGTGCCAGTAGTTTTGGTCCTCTATATGGCTACACCTTC
>few|TRBJ2-2|.|TRBV6-4
CASSDSKGRELFF
TGTGCCAGCAGTGACTCGAAGGGCCGGGAGCTGTTTTTT
>once|TRBJ2-5|TRBD1|TRBV18
CASSSQGEVETQYF
TGTGCCAGCTCAAGTCAGGGGGAAGTGGAGACCCAGTACTTC
>many|TRBJ2-2|TRBD2|TRBV10-3
CAIRETSGITGELFF
TGTGCCATCAGGGAGACTAGCGGGATAACCGGGGAGCTGTTTTTT
>few|TRBJ2-1|TRBD2|TRBV7-2
CASSLSLAGGPSSYNEQFF
TGTGCCAGCAGCTTAAGTCTAGCGGGAGGCCCCAGCTCCTACAATGAGCAGTTCTTC
>many|TRBJ1-6|.|TRBV9
CASSPFAGALYNSPLHF
TGTGCCAGCAGTCCTTTTGCAGGGGCTCTTTATAATTCACCCCTCCACTTT
>many|TRBJ2-3|TRBD1|TRBV10-3
CAISATGTVTDTQYF
TGTGCCATCAGTGCTACAGGGACAGTCACAGATACGCAGTATTTT
>many|TRBJ1-5|.|TRBV12-3/TRBV12-4
CASSLAGGGDQPQHF
TGTGCCAGCAGTTTAGCGGGGGGAGGTGATCAGCCCCAGCATTTT
>many|TRBJ1-2|TRBD1|TRBV19
CASSIGGGVDGYTF
TGTGCCAGTAGTATCGGAGGGGGCGTCGATGGCTACACCTTC
>.|TRBJ2-2|.|TRBV5-1
CASSPPTEDTGELFF
TGCGCCAGCAGCCCCCCGACAGAGGACACCGGGGAGCTGTTTTTT
>many|TRBJ2-1|TRBD2|TRBV12-3/TRBV12-4
CASSFVAGGPSEQFF
TGTGCCAGCAGTTTTGTAGCGGGAGGGCCCAGTGAGCAGTTCTTC
>once|TRBJ2-5|TRBD2|TRBV5-4
CARSSGTSPRETQYF
TGTGCCAGGAGCTCCGGGACTAGCCCTAGAGAGACCCAGTACTTC
>many|TRBJ2-1|TRBD1|TRBV5-5
CASSYPGQGNNEQFF
TGTGCCAGCAGTTATCCGGGACAGGGGAACAATGAGCAGTTCTTC
>few|TRBJ2-5|TRBD2|TRBV28
CASRKASGSQTQYF
TGTGCCAGCAGAAAAGCTAGCGGGAGTCAGACCCAGTACTTC
>many|TRBJ2-1|TRBD2|TRBV2
CASSGTSGVYNEQFF
TGTGCCAGCAGTGGGACTAGCGGAGTTTACAATGAGCAGTTCTTC
>many|TRBJ2-3|TRBD2|TRBV4-2
CASSQAGLAANTDTQYF
TGTGCCAGCAGCCAAGCGGGACTAGCGGCCAACACAGATACGCAGTATTTT
>few|TRBJ1-5|.|TRBV6-5
CASSPGTSNQPQHF
TGTGCCAGCAGTCCCGGGACGAGCAATCAGCCCCAGCATTTT